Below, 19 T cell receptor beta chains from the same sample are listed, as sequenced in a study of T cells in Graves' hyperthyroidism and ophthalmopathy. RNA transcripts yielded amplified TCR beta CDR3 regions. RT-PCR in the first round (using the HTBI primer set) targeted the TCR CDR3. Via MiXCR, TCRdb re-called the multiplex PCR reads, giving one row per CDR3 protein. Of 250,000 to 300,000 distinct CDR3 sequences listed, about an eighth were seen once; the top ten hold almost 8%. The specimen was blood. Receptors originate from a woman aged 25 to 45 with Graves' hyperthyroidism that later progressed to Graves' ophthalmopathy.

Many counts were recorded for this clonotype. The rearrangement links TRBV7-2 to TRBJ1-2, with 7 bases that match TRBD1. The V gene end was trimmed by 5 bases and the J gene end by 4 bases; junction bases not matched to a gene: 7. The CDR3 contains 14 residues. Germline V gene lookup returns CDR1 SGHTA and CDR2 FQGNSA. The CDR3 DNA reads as TGTGCCAGCAGCCGGGACAGTGGGGCCTATGGCTACACCTTC. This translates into CASSRDSGAYGYTF. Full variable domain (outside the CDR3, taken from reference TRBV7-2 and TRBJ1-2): GAGVSQSPSNKVTEKGKDVELRCDPISGHTALYWYRQSLGQGLEFLIYFQGNSAPDKSGLPSDRFSAERTGGSVSTLTIQRTQQEDSAVYLCASSRDSGAYGYTFGSGTRLTVV.

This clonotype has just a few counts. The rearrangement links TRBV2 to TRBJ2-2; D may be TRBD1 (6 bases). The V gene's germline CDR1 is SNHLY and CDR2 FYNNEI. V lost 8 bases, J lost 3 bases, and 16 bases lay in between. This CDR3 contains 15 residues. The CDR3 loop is CASGLRGTDTGELFF. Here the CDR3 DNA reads TGTGCCAGCGGGCTGAGGGGGACGGACACCGGGGAGCTGTTTTTT.

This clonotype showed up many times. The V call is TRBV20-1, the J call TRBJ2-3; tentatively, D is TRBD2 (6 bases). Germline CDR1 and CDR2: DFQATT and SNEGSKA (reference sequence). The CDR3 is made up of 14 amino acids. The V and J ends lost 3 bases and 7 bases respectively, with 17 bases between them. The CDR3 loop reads CSASNSGFQNTQYF. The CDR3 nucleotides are TGCAGTGCTAGTAATAGCGGCTTCCAAAATACGCAGTATTTT.

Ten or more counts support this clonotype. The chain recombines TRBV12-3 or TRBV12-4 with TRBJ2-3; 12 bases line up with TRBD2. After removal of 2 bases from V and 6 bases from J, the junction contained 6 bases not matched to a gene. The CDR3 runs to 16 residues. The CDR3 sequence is CASSLRLGLAGDTQYF. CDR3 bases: TGTGCCAGCAGTTTACGCCTGGGACTAGCGGGCGATACGCAGTATTTT.

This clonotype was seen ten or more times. CDR3 loop: CASSQNEEEQYF. CDR3 in DNA: TGTGCCAGCAGTCAGAACGAGGAGGAGCAGTACTTC. The chain combines TRBV12-3 or TRBV12-4 with TRBJ2-7; no clear D. The V gene lost 5 bases and the J gene lost 7 bases, with 12 bases spanning the gap. The CDR3 loop spans 12 amino acids.

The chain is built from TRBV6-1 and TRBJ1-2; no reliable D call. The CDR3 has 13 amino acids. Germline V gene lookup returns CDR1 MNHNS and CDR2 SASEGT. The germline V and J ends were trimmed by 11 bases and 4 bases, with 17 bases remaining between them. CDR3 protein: CAHECRESYGYTF. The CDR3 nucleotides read TGTGCCCACGAGTGTAGGGAAAGCTATGGCTACACCTTC.

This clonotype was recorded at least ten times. The CDR3 DNA is TGTGCCAGCAGCACGGGACTAGCGGGAGGAAGGGAGACCCAGTACTTC. Translating gives CASSTGLAGGRETQYF. The rearrangement uses TRBV7-2 and TRBJ2-5; 15 positions agree with TRBD2. The CDR3 covers 16 residues. Trimming cost V 5 bases and J 5 bases; bases outside gene matches: 6. CDR1 SGHTA and CDR2 FQGNSA come from the germline V gene.

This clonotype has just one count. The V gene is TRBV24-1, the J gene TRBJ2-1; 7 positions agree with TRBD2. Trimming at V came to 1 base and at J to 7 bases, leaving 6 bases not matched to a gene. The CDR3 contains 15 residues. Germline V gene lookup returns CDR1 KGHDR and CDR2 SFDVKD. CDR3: CATSDFAAGRNEQFF. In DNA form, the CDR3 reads TGTGCCACCAGTGATTTTGCAGCGGGGAGGAATGAGCAGTTCTTC.

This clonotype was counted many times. The CDR3 protein is CASRGGQGAQEQFF. In DNA, the CDR3 is TGTGCCAGCAGGGGGGGACAGGGGGCGCAGGAGCAGTTCTTC. The chain is built from TRBV2 and TRBJ2-1; 12 bases align to TRBD1. The CDR3 totals 14 residues. CDR1 and CDR2 (germline): SNHLY, FYNNEI. J gave up 10 bases and V 6 bases, and 7 bases lay outside the gene matches.

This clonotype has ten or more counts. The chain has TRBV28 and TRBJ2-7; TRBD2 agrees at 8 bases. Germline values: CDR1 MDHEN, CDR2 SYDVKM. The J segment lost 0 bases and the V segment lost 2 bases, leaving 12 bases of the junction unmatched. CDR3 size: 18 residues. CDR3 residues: CASSLSIVGSGVSYEQYF. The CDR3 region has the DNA TGTGCCAGCAGTTTAAGCATCGTTGGTAGCGGGGTCTCCTACGAGCAGTACTTC. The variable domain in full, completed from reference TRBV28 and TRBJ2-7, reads DVKVTQSSRYLVKRTGEKVFLECVQDMDHENMFWYRQDPGLGLRLIYFSYDVKMKEKGDIPEGYSVSREKKERFSLILESASTNQTSMYLCASSLSIVGSGVSYEQYFGPGTRLTVT.

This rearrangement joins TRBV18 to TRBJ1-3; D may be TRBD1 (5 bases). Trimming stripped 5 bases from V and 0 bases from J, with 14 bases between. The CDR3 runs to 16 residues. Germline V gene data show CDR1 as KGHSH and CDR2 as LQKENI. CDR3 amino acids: CASSGTEQVSGNTIYF. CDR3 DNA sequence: TGTGCCAGCTCAGGGACGGAACAGGTCTCTGGAAACACCATATATTTT.

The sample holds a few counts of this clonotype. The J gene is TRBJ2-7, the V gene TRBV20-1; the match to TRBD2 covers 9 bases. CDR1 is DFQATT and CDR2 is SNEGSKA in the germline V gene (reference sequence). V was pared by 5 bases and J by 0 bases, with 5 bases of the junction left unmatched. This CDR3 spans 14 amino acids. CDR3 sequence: CSAPQREDSYEQYF. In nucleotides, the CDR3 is TGCAGTGCTCCACAGCGGGAGGACTCCTACGAGCAGTACTTC.

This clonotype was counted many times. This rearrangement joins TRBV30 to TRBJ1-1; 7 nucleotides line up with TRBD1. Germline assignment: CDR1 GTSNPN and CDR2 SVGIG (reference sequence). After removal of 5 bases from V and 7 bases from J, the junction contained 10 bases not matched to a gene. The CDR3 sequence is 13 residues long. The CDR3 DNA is TGTGCCTGGTCGCTGCAAGGGACAGTTGAAGCTTTCTTT. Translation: CAWSLQGTVEAFF.

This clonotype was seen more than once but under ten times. CDR3 amino acids: CASSFQTSGSSYNEQFF. The CDR3 DNA reads TGTGCCAGCAGCTTTCAAACTAGCGGGAGCTCCTACAATGAGCAGTTCTTC. The J gene is TRBJ2-1, the V gene TRBV5-6, with 11 bases that match TRBD2. Germline V gene sequence: CDR1 SGHDT, CDR2 YYEEEE. The CDR3 runs to 17 residues. The junction had 4 bases not matched to a gene; V was cut back by 2 bases and J by 0 bases.

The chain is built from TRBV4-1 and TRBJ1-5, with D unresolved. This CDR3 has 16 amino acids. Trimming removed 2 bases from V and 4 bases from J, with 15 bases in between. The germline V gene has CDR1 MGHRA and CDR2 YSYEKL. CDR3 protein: CASSQRDAGLNQPQHF. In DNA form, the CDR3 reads TGCGCCAGCAGCCAAAGGGATGCCGGCTTAAATCAGCCCCAGCATTTT.

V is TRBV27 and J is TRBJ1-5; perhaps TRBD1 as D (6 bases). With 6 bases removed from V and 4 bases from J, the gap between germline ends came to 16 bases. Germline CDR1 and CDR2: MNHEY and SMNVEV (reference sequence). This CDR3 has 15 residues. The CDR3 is CASSPNGGRNQPQHF. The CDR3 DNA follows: TGTGCCAGCAGCCCGAACGGGGGGCGTAATCAGCCCCAGCATTTT.

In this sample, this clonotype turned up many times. The CDR3 nucleotides read TGCGCCAGCAGCCTCGGGCCATTACCCTACGAGCAGTACTTC. It encodes CASSLGPLPYEQYF. The chain carries TRBV4-1 and TRBJ2-7; no clear D. From germline, CDR1 is MGHRA and CDR2 YSYEKL. Trimming removed 4 bases at V and 2 bases at J, with 12 bases between. This CDR3 region has 14 residues.

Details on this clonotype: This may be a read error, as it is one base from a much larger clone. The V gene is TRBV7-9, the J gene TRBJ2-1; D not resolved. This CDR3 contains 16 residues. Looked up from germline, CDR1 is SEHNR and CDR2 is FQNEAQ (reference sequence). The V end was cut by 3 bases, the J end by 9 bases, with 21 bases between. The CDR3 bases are TGTGCCAGCAGCTTCCAGCGCGGTGCAGGATTGGGTGAGCAGTTCTTC. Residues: CASSFQRGAGLGEQFF.

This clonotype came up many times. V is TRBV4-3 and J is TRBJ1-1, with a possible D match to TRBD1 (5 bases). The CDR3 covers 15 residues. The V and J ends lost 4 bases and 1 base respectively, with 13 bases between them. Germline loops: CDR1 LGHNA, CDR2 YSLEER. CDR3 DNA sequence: TGCGCCAGCAGCCGATCACAGGTTACGAACACTGAAGCTTTCTTT. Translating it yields CASSRSQVTNTEAFF.